The 21 T cell receptor beta chains reported below all come from one sample, sequenced in a study of shared clonotypes between healthy human individuals. Terminally differentiated effector memory CD45RA+ cells were left out of the naive CD8 fraction, which was CD45RO-negative and positively selected for CCR7. Measured with immunoSEQ multiplex PCR; TCRdb has only the in-frame clones, and not every one. Of roughly 2 million clones listed, about 95% are singletons. Material: naive CD8+ T cells sorted from blood. The receptors derive from a man between 18 and 29 years old in good health.

About this clone itself: The same CDR3 arises from other DNA sequences in this sample as well. CDR3 region: CASSQVDRGSYEQYF. For the CDR3, the DNA is TGCGCCAGCAGCCAAGTAGACAGGGGTTCCTACGAGCAGTACTTC. The V gene is TRBV4-1, the J gene TRBJ2-7; 8 nucleotides align to TRBD1. Germline loops: CDR1 MGHRA, CDR2 YSYEKL. V trimming: 1 base; J trimming: 1 base; junction bases outside the gene matches: 3. The CDR3 length is 15 residues.

The chain couples TRBV29-1 to TRBJ2-3; D not resolved. The CDR3 totals 10 residues. Germline assignment: CDR1 SQVTM and CDR2 ANQGSEA. V was trimmed by 6 bases and J by 6 bases, leaving 7 bases between them. The CDR3: CSVRPDTQYF. For the CDR3, the DNA is TGCAGCGTGCGACCGGATACGCAGTATTTT.

The chain has TRBV19 and TRBJ1-4; D is possibly TRBD1 (5 bases). Germline V gives CDR1 LNHDA, CDR2 SQIVND (reference sequence). This CDR3 has 17 residues. V shed 5 bases and J shed 8 bases, with 24 bases lying between them. Written as DNA, the CDR3 is TGTGCCAGTAGTTCACCGGGCCTGGGGATAGGGGCAGAAAAACTGTTTTTT. It encodes CASSSPGLGIGAEKLFF. Full variable domain (remainder filled in from reference TRBV19 and TRBJ1-4): DGGITQSPKYLFRKEGQNVTLSCEQNLNHDAMYWYRQDPGQGLRLIYYSQIVNDFQKGDIAEGYSVSREKKESFPLTVTSAQKNPTAFYLCASSSPGLGIGAEKLFFGSGTQLSVL.

The chain combines TRBV7-8 with TRBJ2-3; 7 nucleotides agree with TRBD2. Germline V gene lookup returns CDR1 SGHVS and CDR2 FQNEAQ. This CDR3 spans 15 amino acids. Trimming cost V 1 base and J 6 bases; bases outside gene matches: 7. CDR3: CASSLELAPWDTQYF. CDR3 DNA: TGTGCCAGCAGCTTAGAACTAGCGCCATGGGATACGCAGTATTTT. Supplemented by reference TRBV7-8 and TRBJ2-3, the full variable domain reads GAGVSQSPRYKVAKRGQDVALRCDPISGHVSLFWYQQALGQGPEFLTYFQNEAQLDKSGLPSDRFFAERPEGSVSTLKIQRTQQEDSAVYLCASSLELAPWDTQYFGPGTRLTVL.

The chain couples TRBV4-3 to TRBJ2-7; D not certain. This CDR3 has 14 residues. V gave up 0 bases and J gave up 0 bases, with 6 bases separating them. Germline CDR1 is LGHNA and CDR2 is YSLEER. The CDR3 DNA follows: TGCGCCAGCAGCCAAGATCACGGCTCCTACGAGCAGTACTTC. Protein product: CASSQDHGSYEQYF.

This clone occurred once. The chain carries TRBV4-1 and TRBJ1-2; TRBD1 agrees at 9 bases. From germline, CDR1 is MGHRA and CDR2 YSYEKL. V was pared by 3 bases and J by 4 bases, with 9 bases of the junction left unmatched. This CDR3 spans 16 amino acids. For the CDR3, the DNA is TGCGCCAGCAGCCACGCCCCGGGACAGGGATCCTATGGCTACACCTTC. Translating it yields CASSHAPGQGSYGYTF.

The chain combines TRBV5-6 with TRBJ2-7, with 9 positions matching TRBD2. CDR3 length equals 14 residues. V was clipped by 3 bases and J by 5 bases; unmatched bases: 6. Looked up from germline, CDR1 is SGHDT and CDR2 is YYEEEE. CDR3 coding DNA: TGTGCCAGCAGCTATAGCGGGAGCGGCAACGAGCAGTACTTC. Its translation is CASSYSGSGNEQYF.

This chain connects TRBV7-9 to TRBJ1-2; the match to TRBD1 covers 7 bases. The ends lost 1 base at V and 6 bases at J; junction bases unmatched: 8. Germline-derived CDR1 and CDR2 are SEHNR and FQNEAQ (reference sequence). The CDR3 extends over 15 amino acids. The CDR3 reads CASSLGEGAPDGYTF. CDR3 DNA sequence: TGTGCCAGCAGCTTAGGGGAGGGGGCTCCGGATGGCTACACCTTC.

The V gene is TRBV5-4, the J gene TRBJ1-5; weak D call: TRBD1 (5 bases). The CDR3 sequence is 13 residues long. V dropped 0 bases and J dropped 8 bases, with 9 bases sitting between them. CDR1 is SGHNT and CDR2 is YYREEE in the germline V gene (reference sequence). The CDR3 here is CASSLGSGEPQHF. The CDR3 coding sequence is TGTGCCAGCAGCTTGGGGTCGGGGGAGCCCCAGCATTTT.

The rearrangement uses TRBV27 and TRBJ2-3; no clear D. The CDR3 sequence is 14 residues long. Germline V gene sequence: CDR1 MNHEY, CDR2 SMNVEV (reference sequence). Trimming removed 1 base at V and 2 bases at J, with 7 bases between. CDR3 amino acids: CASSLFAATDTQYF. The CDR3 bases are TGTGCCAGCAGTTTATTTGCGGCCACAGATACGCAGTATTTT.

The rearrangement joins TRBV9 to TRBJ2-3, with unresolved D. CDR1 SGDLS and CDR2 YYNGEE come from the germline V gene. V was cut by 3 bases and J by 6 bases, with 17 bases left in between. This CDR3 region has 15 residues. The CDR3 here is CASSEVVSPVDTQYF. The CDR3, as DNA: TGTGCCAGCAGCGAGGTAGTTTCCCCCGTGGATACGCAGTATTTT.

The chain uses TRBV5-4 and TRBJ1-3; no clear D gene. Germline V gene sequence: CDR1 SGHNT, CDR2 YYREEE (reference sequence). V lost 5 bases and J 3 bases, leaving 3 bases between the germline ends. CDR3 length equals 11 residues. The CDR3 is CASRVGNTIYF. CDR3 sequence (DNA): TGTGCCAGCAGAGTTGGAAACACCATATATTTT.

The chain carries TRBV5-1 and TRBJ1-3; no firm D call. Germline V gene lookup returns CDR1 SGHRS and CDR2 YFSETQ. There are 15 residues in the CDR3. Trimming shortened V by 4 bases and J by 2 bases, and 13 bases separated the two germline ends. The CDR3, as DNA: TGCGCCAGCAGCCGTGACTTTTCGGCTGGAAACACCATATATTTT. Encoded protein: CASSRDFSAGNTIYF. The variable domain in full, completed from reference TRBV5-1 and TRBJ1-3, reads KAGVTQTPRYLIKTRGQQVTLSCSPISGHRSVSWYQQTPGQGLQFLFEYFSETQRNKGNFPGRFSGRQFSNSRSEMNVSTLELGDSALYLCASSRDFSAGNTIYFGEGSWLTVV.

To note about this clone: The same CDR3 is also encoded by other DNA sequences in this sample. The chain combines TRBV4-1 with TRBJ1-1; D gene ambiguous. The CDR3 contains 15 residues. Trimming removed 0 bases from V and 0 bases from J, with 8 bases in between. The germline V gene encodes CDR1 MGHRA and CDR2 YSYEKL. The CDR3 here is CASSQERQLNTEAFF. The CDR3 nucleotides read TGCGCCAGCAGCCAAGAGCGACAATTGAACACTGAAGCTTTCTTT.

The J gene is TRBJ2-1, the V gene TRBV5-6; D is unclear. CDR3 length: 15 amino acids. CDR1 and CDR2 (germline): SGHDT, YYEEEE. The V gene lost 4 bases and the J gene lost 4 bases, with 15 bases spanning the gap. The chain's CDR3 is CASSILGFVYNEQFF. The CDR3 nucleotides read TGTGCCAGCAGCATCCTAGGTTTTGTATACAATGAGCAGTTCTTC.

The CDR3 nucleotides read TGTGCCAGCAGTTTGTCAGCTAGCGGAAGCTCCTACGAGCAGTACTTC. Protein: CASSLSASGSSYEQYF. This chain connects TRBV28 to TRBJ2-7, with TRBD2 matching 7 bases. V lost 3 bases and J lost 0; bases outside the gene matches: 8. CDR1 MDHEN and CDR2 SYDVKM come from the germline V gene. This CDR3 spans 16 amino acids.

V usage is TRBV7-9 and J usage is TRBJ2-7; tentative D call: TRBD2 (6 bases). V dropped 1 base and J dropped 0 bases, with 22 bases sitting between them. This CDR3 has 19 residues. CDR1 SEHNR and CDR2 FQNEAQ come from the germline V gene (reference sequence). Here the CDR3 reads CASSLGGGNAWGSSYEQYF. CDR3 coding DNA: TGTGCCAGCAGCTTAGGTGGAGGGAATGCCTGGGGTAGCTCCTACGAGCAGTACTTC.

The chain recombines TRBV4-1 with TRBJ1-1, with D uncertain. Germline V gene sequence: CDR1 MGHRA, CDR2 YSYEKL. V was shortened by 0 bases and J by 5 bases, with 16 bases between the two germline ends. The CDR3 length is 16 residues. The CDR3 DNA sequence: TGCGCCAGCAGCCAAGATGGCGGTTACAGAGGGACTGAAGCTTTCTTT. Protein product: CASSQDGGYRGTEAFF.

The chain is built from TRBV5-1 and TRBJ1-1; 9 nucleotides agree with TRBD1. CDR3 length: 14 residues. CDR1 SGHRS and CDR2 YFSETQ come from the germline V gene. The trim removed 4 bases at V and 6 bases at J, leaving 7 bases unmatched. CDR3 region: CASSRGQGRAEAFF. The DNA of the CDR3 is TGCGCCAGCAGCAGAGGACAGGGGAGGGCTGAAGCTTTCTTT.

The chain has TRBV7-9 and TRBJ2-3; D may correspond to TRBD1 or TRBD2 (5 bases each). The CDR3 runs 15 residues. From germline, CDR1 is SEHNR and CDR2 FQNEAQ (reference sequence). V was pared by 1 base and J by 2 bases, with 10 bases between. CDR3 sequence: CASSLGGTLTDTQYF. In DNA, the CDR3 is TGTGCCAGCAGCTTAGGGGGGACCCTCACAGATACGCAGTATTTT.

The CDR3 reads CASSPWGQTYEQYF. DNA of the CDR3: TGTGCCAGCAGTCCTTGGGGACAGACCTACGAGCAGTACTTC. The V gene is TRBV27, the J gene TRBJ2-7; 7 nucleotides agree with TRBD1. Germline V gene sequence: CDR1 MNHEY, CDR2 SMNVEV (reference sequence). CDR3 length equals 14 residues. The V gene end was trimmed by 5 bases and the J gene end by 2 bases; junction bases not matched to a gene: 6.